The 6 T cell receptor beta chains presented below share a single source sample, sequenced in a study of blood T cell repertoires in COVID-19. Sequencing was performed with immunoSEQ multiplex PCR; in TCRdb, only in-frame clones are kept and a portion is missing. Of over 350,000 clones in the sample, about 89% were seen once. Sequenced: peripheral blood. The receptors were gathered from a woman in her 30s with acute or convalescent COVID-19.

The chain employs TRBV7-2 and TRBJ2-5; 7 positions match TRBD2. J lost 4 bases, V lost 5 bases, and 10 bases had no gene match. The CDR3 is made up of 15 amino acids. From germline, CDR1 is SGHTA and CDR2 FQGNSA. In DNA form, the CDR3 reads TGTGCCAGCAGCCCCCGAGAAGCGGGGACAGAGACCCAGTACTTC. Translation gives CASSPREAGTETQYF.

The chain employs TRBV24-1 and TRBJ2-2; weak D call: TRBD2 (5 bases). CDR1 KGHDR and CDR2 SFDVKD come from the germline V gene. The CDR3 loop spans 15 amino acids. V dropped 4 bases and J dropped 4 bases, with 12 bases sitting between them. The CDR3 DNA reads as TGTGCCACCAGTGAAGACGGGGTACGCACCGGGGAGCTGTTTTTT. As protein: CATSEDGVRTGELFF.

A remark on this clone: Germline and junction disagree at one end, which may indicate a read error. This CDR3 is CSVDFVLKGTGAFF. In DNA, the CDR3 is TGCAGCGTTGATTTTGTTTTGAAGGGGACTGGAGCTTTCTTT. The V gene is TRBV29-1, the J gene TRBJ1-1; maybe TRBD1 (5 bases). The CDR3 extends over 14 amino acids. The germline V gene encodes CDR1 SQVTM and CDR2 ANQGSEA.

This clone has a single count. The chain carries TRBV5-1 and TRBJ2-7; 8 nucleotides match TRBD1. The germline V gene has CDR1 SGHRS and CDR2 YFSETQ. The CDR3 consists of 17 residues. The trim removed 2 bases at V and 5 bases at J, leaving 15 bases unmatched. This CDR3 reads CASSFGGAGGGGDEQYF. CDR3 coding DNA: TGCGCCAGCAGCTTCGGTGGTGCAGGGGGCGGTGGCGACGAGCAGTACTTC.

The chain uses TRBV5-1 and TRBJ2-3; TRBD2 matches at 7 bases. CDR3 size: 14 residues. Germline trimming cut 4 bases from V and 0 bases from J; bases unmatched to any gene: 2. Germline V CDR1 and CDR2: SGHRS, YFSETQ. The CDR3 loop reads CASSISGSTDTQYF. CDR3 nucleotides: TGCGCCAGCAGCATTAGCGGGAGCACAGATACGCAGTATTTT.

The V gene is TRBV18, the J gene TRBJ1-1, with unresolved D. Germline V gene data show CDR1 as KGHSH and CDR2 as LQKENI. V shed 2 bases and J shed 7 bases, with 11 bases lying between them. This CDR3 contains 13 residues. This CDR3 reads CASSPGQNGEAFF. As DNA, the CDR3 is TGTGCCAGCTCACCAGGGCAGAATGGTGAAGCTTTCTTT.